These 5 T cell receptor beta chains came from one sample sequenced in a study of patients with pleural tuberculosis. MiXCR, applied by TCRdb to the reads, yields one record per CDR3 protein. The data hold around 50,000 distinct CDR3 sequences, with around 7% observed a single time. All receptors come from a human donor with pleural tuberculosis.

This clonotype was detected only a few times. The chain combines TRBV29-1 with TRBJ2-5, with D possibly being TRBD2 (5 bases). V lost 4 bases to trimming and J lost 0 bases, with 12 bases between them. The CDR3 consists of 14 residues. Germline assignment: CDR1 SQVTM and CDR2 ANQGSEA. This CDR3 reads CSVVGADYQETQYF. CDR3 sequence (DNA): TGCAGCGTTGTAGGCGCGGACTACCAAGAGACCCAGTACTTC.

This clonotype was recorded many times. This chain links TRBV11-2 with TRBJ1-6; D gene unclear. Germline V gives CDR1 SGHAT, CDR2 FQNNGV. The CDR3 spans 15 residues. Trimming stripped 0 bases from V and 10 bases from J, with 13 bases between. The CDR3: CASSLEGIIRSPLHF. In DNA, the CDR3 is TGTGCCAGCAGCTTAGAGGGGATAATTCGGTCACCCCTCCACTTT.

This clonotype was seen a handful of times. The V call is TRBV29-1, the J call TRBJ2-3; D possibly corresponds to TRBD2 (6 bases). This CDR3 contains 15 residues. Trimming pared 7 bases from V and 0 bases from J, leaving 17 bases between. Germline CDR1 and CDR2: SQVTM and ANQGSEA. The CDR3 region has the DNA TGCAGCGCTGAGGAGGGAACTTTAAGCACAGATACGCAGTATTTT. Residues: CSAEEGTLSTDTQYF.

This clonotype was seen a few times. The genes are TRBV18 and TRBJ2-7, with no clear D. The CDR3 covers 13 residues. From germline, CDR1 is KGHSH and CDR2 LQKENI. Trimming removed 6 bases from V and 6 bases from J, with 15 bases in between. The chain's CDR3 is CASSPLGRAEQYF. Written as DNA, the CDR3 is TGTGCCAGCTCCCCTTTAGGCCGAGCCGAGCAGTACTTC. Drawing the rest from reference TRBV18 and TRBJ2-7, the complete variable domain is NAGVMQNPRHLVRRRGQEARLRCSPMKGHSHVYWYRQLPEEGLKFMVYLQKENIIDESGMPKERFSAEFPKEGPSILRIQQVVRGDSAAYFCASSPLGRAEQYFGPGTRLTVT.

The rearrangement links TRBV29-1 to TRBJ1-1; TRBD1 is a possible D gene (6 bases). CDR1 SQVTM and CDR2 ANQGSEA come from the germline V gene. This CDR3 has 12 residues. The V gene lost 7 bases and the J gene lost 11 bases, with 20 bases spanning the gap. The CDR3 protein is CSADSGDGIAFF. In DNA, the CDR3 is TGCAGCGCTGATTCAGGGGACGGGATCGCTTTCTTT.